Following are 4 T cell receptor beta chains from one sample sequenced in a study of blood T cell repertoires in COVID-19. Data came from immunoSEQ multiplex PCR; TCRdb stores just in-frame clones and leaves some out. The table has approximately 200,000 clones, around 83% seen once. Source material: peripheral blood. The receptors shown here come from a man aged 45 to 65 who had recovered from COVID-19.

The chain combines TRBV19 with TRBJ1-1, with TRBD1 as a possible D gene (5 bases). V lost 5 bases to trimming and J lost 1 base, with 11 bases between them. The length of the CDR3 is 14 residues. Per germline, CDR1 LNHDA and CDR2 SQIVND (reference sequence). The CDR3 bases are TGTGCCAGTAGTTCGGACACAACGAACACTGAAGCTTTCTTT. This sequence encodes CASSSDTTNTEAFF.

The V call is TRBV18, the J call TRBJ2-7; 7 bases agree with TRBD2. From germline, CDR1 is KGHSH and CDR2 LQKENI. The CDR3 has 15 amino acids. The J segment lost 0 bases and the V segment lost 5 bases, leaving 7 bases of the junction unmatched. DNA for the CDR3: TGTGCCAGCTCATCCCTCGGGGGGTCCTCCTACGAGCAGTACTTC. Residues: CASSSLGGSSYEQYF.

The CDR3 spells CASSLDYRGGRETQYF. As DNA, the CDR3 is TGTGCCAGCAGCTTAGATTATCGTGGAGGGCGGGAGACCCAGTACTTC. The gene calls are TRBV11-2 and TRBJ2-5; TRBD2 is a possible D gene (6 bases). The germline CDR1 and CDR2 sequences are SGHAT and FQNNGV. This CDR3 region has 16 residues. Trimming removed 0 bases from V and 5 bases from J, with 16 bases in between.

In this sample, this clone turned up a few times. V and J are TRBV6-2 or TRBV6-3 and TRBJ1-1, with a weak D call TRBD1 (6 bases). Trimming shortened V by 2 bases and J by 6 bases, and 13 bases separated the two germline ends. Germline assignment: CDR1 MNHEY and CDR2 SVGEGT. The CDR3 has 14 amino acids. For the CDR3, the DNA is TGTGCCAGCAGTTACAAGGTCGGGGGGCCTGAAGCTTTCTTT. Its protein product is CASSYKVGGPEAFF.